These 8 T cell receptor beta chains came from one sample sequenced in a study of metastatic and nonmetastatic thyroid tumors. TCRdb re-processed the PCR reads through MiXCR. The top ten clones hold over 10% of a sample with some 11,000 clones, 25% to 40% of them seen once. Prior to thyroid surgery, none of the patients had received any treatment. The sample taken for sequencing was tumor tissue. All receptors come from a female donor with papillary thyroid cancer or a benign thyroid nodule (not recorded which). Some clones in this sample may be carry-over from other donors' samples.

The rearrangement joins TRBV6-2 or TRBV6-3 to TRBJ2-1; 11 bases are shared with TRBD2. This CDR3 region has 16 residues. Trimming at V came to 5 bases and at J to 0 bases, leaving 3 bases not matched to a gene. The germline gives CDR1 MNHEY, CDR2 SVGEGT. The CDR3 DNA reads TGTGCCAGCAGTCAAACTAGCGGGAGCTCCTACAATGAGCAGTTCTTC. This gives the protein CASSQTSGSSYNEQFF.

There are many counts of this clone. The chain uses TRBV2 and TRBJ2-1, with 10 bases identical to TRBD2. The CDR3 spans 17 residues. Germline V gene lookup returns CDR1 SNHLY and CDR2 FYNNEI. The J segment lost 2 bases and the V segment lost 6 bases, leaving 10 bases of the junction unmatched. DNA for the CDR3: TGTGCCAGCAGAGGGGCTAGCGGGAGCCGGGCCTACAATGAGCAGTTCTTC. This gives the protein CASRGASGSRAYNEQFF. The full variable domain, completed using reference TRBV2 and TRBJ2-1, is EPEVTQTPSHQVTQMGQEVILRCVPISNHLYFYWYRQILGQKVEFLVSFYNNEISEKSEIFDDQFSVERPDGSNFTLKIRSTKLEDSAMYFCASRGASGSRAYNEQFFGPGTRLTVL.

The chain combines TRBV11-3 with TRBJ2-7; 8 nucleotides match TRBD1. J lost 6 bases, V lost 5 bases, and 6 bases had no gene match. CDR3 size: 13 residues. Germline V gene lookup returns CDR1 SGHNT and CDR2 YENEEA. The CDR3 nucleotides read TGTGCCAGCAGCCCGGGGACAGGAGGCGAGCAGTACTTC. As protein: CASSPGTGGEQYF.

The chain links TRBV7-9 to TRBJ1-1; D uncertain. The CDR3 length is 13 residues. Per the germline V gene, CDR1 is SEHNR and CDR2 is FQNEAQ (reference sequence). V lost 1 base, J lost 2 bases, and 5 bases lay in between. In nucleotides, the CDR3 is TGTGCCAGCAGCTTAGACTTCAACACTGAAGCTTTCTTT. Amino acid sequence: CASSLDFNTEAFF. Filled out from reference TRBV7-9 and TRBJ1-1, the complete variable domain reads DTGVSQNPRHKITKRGQNVTFRCDPISEHNRLYWYRQTLGQGPEFLTYFQNEAQLEKSRLLSDRFSAERPKGSFSTLEIQRTEQGDSAMYLCASSLDFNTEAFFGQGTRLTVV.

This chain joins TRBV5-1 and TRBJ2-7, with no clear D. This CDR3 region has 12 residues. The germline CDR1 and CDR2 sequences are SGHRS and YFSETQ. V lost 3 bases to trimming and J lost 7 bases, with 11 bases between them. CDR3 bases: TGCGCCAGCAGCTCATCTTGGGGTGAGCAGTACTTC. Encoded protein: CASSSSWGEQYF.

This clone counts as medium-sized (0.01 to 0.1%). The chain uses TRBV30 and TRBJ1-1; D is undetermined. The CDR3 spans 11 residues. V was clipped by 3 bases and J by 6 bases, with 8 bases between them. In germline, CDR1 is GTSNPN, CDR2 SVGIG (reference sequence). This chain's CDR3 is CAWSRGAEAFF. CDR3 coding DNA: TGTGCCTGGAGCCGCGGCGCTGAAGCTTTCTTT.

This clone is termed medium-sized. The chain joins TRBV2 to TRBJ2-7, with D uncertain. The CDR3 is 11 amino acids. Germline CDR1 and CDR2: SNHLY and FYNNEI. The V gene lost 5 bases and the J gene lost 2 bases, with 4 bases spanning the gap. Here the CDR3 reads CASSSTYEQYF. DNA of the CDR3: TGTGCCAGCAGTTCGACCTACGAGCAGTACTTC.

The chain joins TRBV2 to TRBJ2-7, with TRBD2 matching 7 bases. The CDR3 is 16 amino acids. V was pared by 4 bases and J by 4 bases, with 13 bases of the junction left unmatched. The germline gives CDR1 SNHLY, CDR2 FYNNEI. The CDR3 reads CASSGPRGQGGYEQYF. CDR3 nucleotide sequence: TGTGCCAGCAGTGGCCCTCGGGGTCAGGGAGGGTACGAGCAGTACTTC.